The rows below give T cell receptor beta chains drawn from one sample of a study of PD-1 blockade in mismatch repair-deficient tumors. TCRdb's copy holds only in-frame clones and misses some; the assay was immunoSEQ multiplex PCR. The table includes about 38,000 clones, more than 75% detected once. This specimen was peripheral blood, taken 4 weeks after starting pembrolizumab. These receptors all stem from an adult with mismatch repair-deficient cancer. Each CDR3 is given with its conserved first and last residue. D genes are given only for firm matches. Clone size is not always given. Where it is, it says once, few, many or a class for expanded clones.

d_gene: .
v_gene: TRBV5-1
len: 15
j_gene: TRBJ2-1
abundance: .
CDR3aa: CASSLPGVSYNEQFF
CDR3nt: TGCGCCAGCAGCTTACCAGGGGTTTCCTACAATGAGCAGTTCTTC

d_gene: TRBD1
v_gene: TRBV13
len: 15
j_gene: TRBJ2-7
abundance: few
CDR3aa: CASSLPPDRGYEQYF
CDR3nt: TGTGCCAGCAGCCTCCCTCCCGACAGGGGCTACGAGCAGTACTTC

d_gene: .
v_gene: TRBV27
len: 14
j_gene: TRBJ1-1
abundance: .
CDR3aa: CASSSRATTLVAFF
CDR3nt: TGTGCCAGCAGCTCAAGGGCCACAACTCTGGTAGCTTTCTTT

d_gene: .
v_gene: TRBV6-5
len: 14
j_gene: TRBJ1-1
abundance: .
CDR3aa: CASSYRGRATEAFF
CDR3nt: TGTGCCAGCAGTTACCGGGGGCGTGCCACTGAAGCTTTCTTT

d_gene: .
v_gene: TRBV9
len: 16
j_gene: TRBJ2-3
abundance: .
CDR3aa: CASSPLARLSTDTQYF
CDR3nt: TGTGCCAGCAGCCCCCTAGCGAGACTTAGCACAGATACGCAGTATTTT

d_gene: .
v_gene: TRBV9
len: 14
j_gene: TRBJ2-3
abundance: few
CDR3aa: CASSVAVSTDTQYF
CDR3nt: TGTGCCAGCAGCGTAGCGGTAAGCACAGATACGCAGTATTTT

d_gene: .
v_gene: TRBV19
len: 14
j_gene: TRBJ2-3
abundance: once
CDR3aa: CASSIGAAGDTQYF
CDR3nt: TGTGCCAGTAGTATTGGAGCGGCCGGAGATACGCAGTATTTT

d_gene: .
v_gene: TRBV30
len: 15
j_gene: TRBJ1-2
abundance: .
CDR3aa: CAWSVGEGRRYGYTF
CDR3nt: TGTGCCTGGAGTGTAGGGGAGGGAAGACGCTATGGCTACACCTTC

d_gene: .
v_gene: TRBV7-3
len: 12
j_gene: TRBJ2-3
abundance: .
CDR3aa: CASSFMGDTQYF
CDR3nt: TGTGCCAGCAGCTTCATGGGTGATACGCAGTATTTT

d_gene: TRBD1
v_gene: TRBV6-1
len: 15
j_gene: TRBJ2-7
abundance: .
CDR3aa: CASSEGESGGYEQYF
CDR3nt: TGTGCCAGCAGTGAAGGGGAATCAGGGGGATACGAGCAGTACTTC

d_gene: TRBD2
v_gene: TRBV14
len: 16
j_gene: TRBJ2-1
abundance: .
CDR3aa: CASSERTSGSYNEQFF
CDR3nt: TGTGCCAGCAGCGAAAGGACTAGCGGTTCCTACAATGAGCAGTTCTTC

d_gene: TRBD1
v_gene: TRBV7-2
len: 15
j_gene: TRBJ1-5
abundance: .
CDR3aa: CASSFGTGGNQPQHF
CDR3nt: TGTGCCAGCAGCTTCGGGACAGGGGGCAATCAGCCCCAGCATTTT

d_gene: .
v_gene: TRBV6-4
len: 13
j_gene: TRBJ2-7
abundance: once
CDR3aa: CASRSGMTYEQYF
CDR3nt: TGTGCCAGCAGATCAGGTATGACCTACGAGCAGTACTTC

d_gene: .
v_gene: TRBV23-1
len: 16
j_gene: TRBJ1-5
abundance: .
CDR3aa: CASSQSEGRNNQPQHF
CDR3nt: TGCGCCAGCAGTCAATCGGAGGGGAGGAACAATCAGCCCCAGCATTTT

d_gene: .
v_gene: TRBV12-2
len: 15
j_gene: TRBJ2-1
abundance: few
CDR3aa: CASRFEREWENEQFF
CDR3nt: TGTGCAAGTCGCTTTGAGCGGGAGTGGGAAAATGAGCAGTTCTTC

d_gene: .
v_gene: TRBV2
len: 12
j_gene: TRBJ1-5
abundance: .
CDR3aa: CASSRGNQPQHF
CDR3nt: TGTGCCAGCTCCCGAGGAAATCAGCCCCAGCATTTT

d_gene: TRBD1
v_gene: TRBV7-2
len: 15
j_gene: TRBJ1-1
abundance: .
CDR3aa: CASSPRQGKNTEAFF
CDR3nt: TGTGCCAGCAGCCCTCGACAGGGAAAGAACACTGAAGCTTTCTTT

d_gene: .
v_gene: TRBV7-9
len: 13
j_gene: TRBJ1-5
abundance: .
CDR3aa: CASSLTGWQPQHF
CDR3nt: TGTGCCAGCAGCTTAACAGGGTGGCAGCCCCAGCATTTT

d_gene: .
v_gene: TRBV14
len: 14
j_gene: TRBJ2-7
abundance: .
CDR3aa: CASSQGQAYYEQYF
CDR3nt: TGTGCCAGCAGCCAAGGTCAGGCCTACTACGAGCAGTACTTC

d_gene: TRBD2
v_gene: TRBV6-5
len: 13
j_gene: TRBJ2-7
abundance: few
CDR3aa: CASRSGSFDEQYF
CDR3nt: TGTGCCAGCAGGAGCGGGAGCTTCGACGAGCAGTACTTC

d_gene: .
v_gene: TRBV6-5
len: 15
j_gene: TRBJ1-1
abundance: .
CDR3aa: CASSLGPGWNTEAFF
CDR3nt: TGTGCCAGCAGTCTTGGGCCAGGGTGGAACACTGAAGCTTTCTTT

d_gene: TRBD2
v_gene: TRBV5-1
len: 15
j_gene: TRBJ2-5
abundance: .
CDR3aa: CASSLAGTSRQTQYF
CDR3nt: TGCGCCAGCAGCTTAGCCGGGACTAGCCGACAGACCCAGTACTTC

d_gene: .
v_gene: TRBV2
len: 12
j_gene: TRBJ2-7
abundance: .
CDR3aa: CASSEAPYEQYF
CDR3nt: TGTGCCAGCAGTGAAGCCCCCTACGAGCAGTACTTC

d_gene: .
v_gene: TRBV11-3
len: 15
j_gene: TRBJ1-3
abundance: .
CDR3aa: CASSLAGSSGNTIYF
CDR3nt: TGTGCCAGCAGCCTTGCCGGGTCCTCTGGAAACACCATATATTTT

d_gene: .
v_gene: TRBV10-3
len: 11
j_gene: TRBJ1-1
abundance: .
CDR3aa: CAMGPATEAFF
CDR3nt: TGTGCCATGGGTCCCGCCACTGAAGCTTTCTTT

d_gene: .
v_gene: TRBV10-3
len: 14
j_gene: TRBJ2-7
abundance: .
CDR3aa: CAISEIGGWDEQYF
CDR3nt: TGTGCCATCAGTGAGATAGGTGGATGGGACGAGCAGTACTTC

d_gene: .
v_gene: TRBV5-5
len: 13
j_gene: TRBJ2-2
abundance: .
CDR3aa: CASSLDYPGELFF
CDR3nt: TGTGCCAGCAGCCTGGACTATCCCGGGGAGCTGTTTTTT

d_gene: .
v_gene: TRBV9
len: 16
j_gene: TRBJ2-3
abundance: .
CDR3aa: CASSVSTSRRLDTQYF
CDR3nt: TGTGCCAGCAGCGTCTCCACTAGCAGAAGGCTAGATACGCAGTATTTT

d_gene: .
v_gene: TRBV4-1
len: 14
j_gene: TRBJ2-7
abundance: .
CDR3aa: CASSPRTGYYEQYF
CDR3nt: TGCGCCAGCAGCCCAAGGACTGGTTACTACGAGCAGTACTTC

d_gene: .
v_gene: TRBV6-6
len: 14
j_gene: TRBJ2-1
abundance: .
CDR3aa: CASSYSQGGNEQFF
CDR3nt: TGTGCCAGCAGTTACTCTCAGGGAGGCAATGAGCAGTTCTTC

d_gene: .
v_gene: TRBV29-1
len: 11
j_gene: TRBJ2-1
abundance: .
CDR3aa: CSVLGGNEQFF
CDR3nt: TGCAGCGTCCTGGGTGGCAATGAGCAGTTCTTC

d_gene: TRBD2
v_gene: TRBV4-3
len: 14
j_gene: TRBJ2-7
abundance: few
CDR3aa: CASSRDAGDSRQYF
CDR3nt: TGCGCCAGCAGCCGAGACGCGGGGGACTCCCGGCAGTACTTC

d_gene: .
v_gene: TRBV6-1
len: 15
j_gene: TRBJ2-7
abundance: .
CDR3aa: CASLDSGTITYEQYF
CDR3nt: TGTGCCAGTCTGGATTCAGGGACAATTACCTACGAGCAGTACTTC

d_gene: .
v_gene: TRBV5-4
len: 14
j_gene: TRBJ2-3
abundance: .
CDR3aa: CASSLSTGPDTQYF
CDR3nt: TGTGCCAGCAGCTTGTCGACAGGCCCCGATACGCAGTATTTT

d_gene: TRBD1
v_gene: TRBV28
len: 18
j_gene: TRBJ1-5
abundance: .
CDR3aa: CASGSWDSDIYSNQPQHF
CDR3nt: TGTGCCAGCGGTTCCTGGGACAGCGATATTTATAGCAATCAGCCCCAGCATTTT

d_gene: .
v_gene: TRBV27
len: 13
j_gene: TRBJ1-5
abundance: .
CDR3aa: CASSFQGGRDYHF
CDR3nt: TGTGCCAGCAGTTTCCAGGGAGGCCGGGATTATCATTTT

d_gene: .
v_gene: TRBV7-9
len: 14
j_gene: TRBJ2-5
abundance: .
CDR3aa: CASSAGATQETQYF
CDR3nt: TGTGCCAGCAGCGCCGGGGCAACCCAAGAGACCCAGTACTTC

d_gene: .
v_gene: TRBV6-5
len: 14
j_gene: TRBJ1-5
abundance: few
CDR3aa: CASSYRHGNQPQHF
CDR3nt: TGTGCCAGCAGTTACCGACATGGCAATCAGCCCCAGCATTTT

d_gene: TRBD1
v_gene: TRBV7-2
len: 13
j_gene: TRBJ1-2
abundance: .
CDR3aa: CASTPDRHYGYTF
CDR3nt: TGTGCCAGCACCCCGGACAGGCACTATGGCTACACCTTC

d_gene: TRBD1
v_gene: TRBV10-3
len: 17
j_gene: TRBJ1-5
abundance: .
CDR3aa: CAISEDEWRGPPQPQHF
CDR3nt: TGTGCCATCAGTGAGGACGAATGGAGGGGGCCCCCTCAGCCCCAGCATTTT

d_gene: .
v_gene: TRBV4-3
len: 17
j_gene: TRBJ2-5
abundance: .
CDR3aa: CASSQDTGGGGRETQYF
CDR3nt: TGCGCCAGCAGCCAAGATACCGGGGGAGGGGGCAGAGAGACCCAGTACTTC

d_gene: .
v_gene: TRBV7-9
len: 15
j_gene: TRBJ2-7
abundance: .
CDR3aa: CASSLGTPHSYEQYF
CDR3nt: TGTGCCAGCAGCTTAGGGACACCCCACTCCTACGAGCAGTACTTC

d_gene: TRBD1
v_gene: TRBV18
len: 15
j_gene: TRBJ2-2
abundance: .
CDR3aa: CASSPGTVNTGELFF
CDR3nt: TGTGCCAGCTCACCGGGGACAGTAAACACCGGGGAGCTGTTTTTT

d_gene: .
v_gene: TRBV30
len: 15
j_gene: TRBJ1-2
abundance: .
CDR3aa: CAWRDGKGILWGYTF
CDR3nt: TGTGCCTGGAGGGACGGAAAGGGAATACTATGGGGCTACACCTTC

d_gene: .
v_gene: TRBV4-1
len: 16
j_gene: TRBJ1-5
abundance: few
CDR3aa: CASSQGIGFSNQPQHF
CDR3nt: TGCGCCAGCAGCCAAGGCATCGGATTTAGCAATCAGCCCCAGCATTTT

d_gene: TRBD1
v_gene: TRBV6-6
len: 15
j_gene: TRBJ2-7
abundance: many
CDR3aa: CASSYSGTGTYEQYF
CDR3nt: TGTGCCAGCAGTTACTCTGGGACAGGGACCTACGAGCAGTACTTC

d_gene: .
v_gene: TRBV10-2
len: 14
j_gene: TRBJ2-1
abundance: .
CDR3aa: CASSEPDRYGEQFF
CDR3nt: TGCGCCAGCAGTGAGCCCGATAGATACGGTGAGCAGTTCTTC

d_gene: .
v_gene: TRBV19
len: 13
j_gene: TRBJ2-5
abundance: .
CDR3aa: CATRAGGRETQYF
CDR3nt: TGTGCCACCCGGGCAGGGGGGAGAGAGACCCAGTACTTC

d_gene: TRBD1
v_gene: TRBV29-1
len: 13
j_gene: TRBJ2-1
abundance: .
CDR3aa: CSDPGQVGNEQFF
CDR3nt: TGCAGCGACCCGGGACAGGTGGGCAATGAGCAGTTCTTC

d_gene: .
v_gene: TRBV28
len: 12
j_gene: TRBJ2-3
abundance: few
CDR3aa: CASSGLTDTQYF
CDR3nt: TGTGCCAGCAGCGGGCTCACAGATACGCAGTATTTT

d_gene: TRBD2
v_gene: TRBV14
len: 17
j_gene: TRBJ2-3
abundance: .
CDR3aa: CASSQRPGLAATDTQYF
CDR3nt: TGTGCCAGCAGCCAACGACCGGGACTAGCGGCCACAGATACGCAGTATTTT

d_gene: TRBD1
v_gene: TRBV27
len: 14
j_gene: TRBJ1-3
abundance: .
CDR3aa: CASKETGRTGTIYF
CDR3nt: TGTGCCAGCAAAGAGACAGGCCGGACAGGTACCATATATTTT

d_gene: .
v_gene: TRBV11-2
len: 15
j_gene: TRBJ2-7
abundance: .
CDR3aa: CASSLGAGNPYEQYF
CDR3nt: TGTGCCAGCAGCTTAGGAGCAGGCAATCCCTACGAGCAGTACTTC